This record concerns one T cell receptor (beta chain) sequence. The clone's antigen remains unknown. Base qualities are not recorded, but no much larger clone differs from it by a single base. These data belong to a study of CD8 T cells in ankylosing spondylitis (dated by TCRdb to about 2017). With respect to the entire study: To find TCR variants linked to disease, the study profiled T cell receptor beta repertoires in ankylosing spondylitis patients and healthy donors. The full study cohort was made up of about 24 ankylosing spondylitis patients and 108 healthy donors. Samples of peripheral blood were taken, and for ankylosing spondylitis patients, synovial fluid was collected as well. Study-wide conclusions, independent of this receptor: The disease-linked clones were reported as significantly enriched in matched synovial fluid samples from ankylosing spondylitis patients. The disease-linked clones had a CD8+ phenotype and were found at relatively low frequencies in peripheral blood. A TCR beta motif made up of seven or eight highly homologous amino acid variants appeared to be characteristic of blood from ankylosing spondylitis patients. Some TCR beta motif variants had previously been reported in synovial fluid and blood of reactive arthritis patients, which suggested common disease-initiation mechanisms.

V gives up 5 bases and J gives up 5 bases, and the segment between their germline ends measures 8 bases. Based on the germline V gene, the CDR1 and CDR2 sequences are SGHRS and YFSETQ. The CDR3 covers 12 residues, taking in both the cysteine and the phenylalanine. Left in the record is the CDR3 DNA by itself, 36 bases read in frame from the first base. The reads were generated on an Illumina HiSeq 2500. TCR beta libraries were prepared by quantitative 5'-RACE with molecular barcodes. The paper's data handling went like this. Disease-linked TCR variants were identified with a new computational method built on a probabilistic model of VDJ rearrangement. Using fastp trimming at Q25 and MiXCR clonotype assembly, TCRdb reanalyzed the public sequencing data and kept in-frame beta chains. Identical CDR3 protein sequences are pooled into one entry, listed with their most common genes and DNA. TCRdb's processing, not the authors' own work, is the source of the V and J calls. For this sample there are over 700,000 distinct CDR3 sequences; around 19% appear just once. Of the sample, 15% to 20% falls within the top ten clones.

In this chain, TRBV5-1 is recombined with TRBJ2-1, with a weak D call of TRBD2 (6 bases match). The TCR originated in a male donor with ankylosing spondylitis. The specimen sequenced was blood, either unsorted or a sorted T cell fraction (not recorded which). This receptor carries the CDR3 CASRAGHNEQFF. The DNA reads TGCGCCAGCAGGGCGGGACACAATGAGCAGTTCTTC.